Listed here is a single T cell receptor (beta chain). Its antigen remains unidentified. The data were taken from a study of vaccination and CD4 T cells after COVID-19. At the level of the study: Convalescent persons amounted to six males plus four females, two of whom were Hispanic.

Treatment indicated: approximately 11-day PBMC culture with coronavirus spike peptide pools or control peptides (ViraFEST assay). With peptide pools, ViraFEST first expanded antigen-specific T cells and afterwards sequenced their TCRs. The Oncomine TCR Beta short-read assay was what sequenced the DNA obtained from cultured CD4+ T cells. Researchers extracted genomic DNA from CD4+ T cells that had been cultured. TCRdb independently ran MiXCR on the PCR reads; one entry per CDR3 protein. Here the sample spans some 19,000 distinct CDR3 sequences, approximately 37% being singletons. Study outcomes and limitations: A median of around 90% of reactive clones, in convalescent patients, became evident only post-vaccination.

The sequenced sample was cultured CD4+ T cells from blood. The source is a human donor with COVID-19.

The CDR3 nucleotides are TGCAGTGCTACCCCGGGACTAGCGGGGGGGAAGTTAGAGACCCAGTACTTC. Residues: CSATPGLAGGKLETQYF. The V call is TRBV20-1, the J call TRBJ2-5; TRBD2 matches 16 bases. Germline loops: CDR1 DFQATT, CDR2 SNEGSKA (reference sequence). The CDR3 totals 17 residues. J was trimmed by 4 bases and V by 4 bases; bases with no gene match: 9.